The 2 T cell receptor beta chains below come from one sample, sequenced in a study of metastatic and nonmetastatic thyroid tumors. TCRdb re-called clones via MiXCR from the PCR reads. The table lists tens of thousands of clones, 23% of them singletons. No patient had received any treatment before thyroid surgery. Material: blood. These receptors were collected from a male donor with papillary thyroid cancer or a benign thyroid nodule (not recorded which). Some clones in this sample may be carry-over from other donors' samples.

In its sample, this clone was seen many times. The chain carries TRBV6-1 and TRBJ1-5; D gene ambiguous. There are 13 residues in the CDR3. With 6 bases removed from V and 6 bases from J, the gap between germline ends came to 12 bases. Germline CDR1 and CDR2: MNHNS and SASEGT. The CDR3 nucleotides read TGTGCCAGCAGGGACGGTGGAGGTCAGCCCCAGCATTTT. Translating it yields CASRDGGGQPQHF.

This sequence joins TRBV13 and TRBJ2-6; D gene ambiguous. This CDR3 has 13 amino acids. The germline V and J ends were trimmed by 8 bases and 1 base, with 6 bases remaining between them. The germline V gene has CDR1 PRHDT and CDR2 FYEKMQ (reference sequence). DNA of the CDR3: TGTGCCAGCGGTATGTCTGGGGCCAACGTCCTGACTTTC. Translated, it gives CASGMSGANVLTF.